Shown below are 31 T cell receptor beta chains from a single sample sequenced in a study of CD8 T cells in Susac syndrome. With random hexamers, about 0.5 to 1 ug RNA was reverse transcribed. TCRdb called the immunoSEQ multiplex PCR reads again in MiXCR, with one record for every CDR3 protein. In the table there are around 150,000 distinct CDR3 sequences, around 95% of which are singletons. The sequencing sample was made of CD4+ T cells from PBMCs. These receptor sequences come from a human donor with Susac syndrome.

CDR3 bases: TGCAGCGTTGAAGGCCTGGGACCCCGTTTGGATTATGGCTACACCTTC. It specifies CSVEGLGPRLDYGYTF. The rearrangement links TRBV29-1 to TRBJ1-2; D is possibly TRBD1 (5 bases). The CDR3 spans 16 residues. Between the trimmed V and J ends, which lost 1 base and 5 bases, there was a span of 20 bases. The germline V gene encodes CDR1 SQVTM and CDR2 ANQGSEA.

The rearrangement uses TRBV28 and TRBJ2-1; 8 positions match TRBD2. The CDR3 sequence is 16 residues long. Trimming cost V 6 bases and J 4 bases; bases outside gene matches: 11. Looked up from germline, CDR1 is MDHEN and CDR2 is SYDVKM. CDR3 nucleotides: TGTGCCAGCAGCTCTGCAGCGGGAGTGAGTTACAATGAGCAGTTCTTC. This codes for CASSSAAGVSYNEQFF.

In DNA, the CDR3 is TGTGCCAGCAGCCCACTCCGGGACAGGGGACGTACCTTTAGTGAGCAGTACTTC. As protein: CASSPLRDRGRTFSEQYF. V is TRBV7-2 and J is TRBJ2-7, with 10 bases fitting TRBD1. The CDR3 extends over 18 amino acids. V lost 5 bases and J lost 7; bases outside the gene matches: 20. CDR1 and CDR2 from the germline V gene are SGHTA and FQGNSA.

This clonotype was seen only once. DNA for the CDR3: TGCAGTGCTAGAGTCCCGGACTCTTTGCCCAGGACCTTC. It is translated as CSARVPDSLPRTF. The chain uses TRBV20-1 and TRBJ1-2; D is uncertain. Germline assignment: CDR1 DFQATT and CDR2 SNEGSKA (reference sequence). The CDR3 loop spans 13 amino acids. The germline V and J ends were trimmed by 1 base and 14 bases, with 20 bases remaining between them.

The chain has TRBV19 and TRBJ2-3; tentatively, D is TRBD2 (6 bases). CDR1 is LNHDA, CDR2 SQIVND, per germline (reference sequence). The V end lost 2 bases, the J end lost 4 bases, and 16 bases lay between the germline ends. The length of the CDR3 is 16 residues. The CDR3 loop reads CASSISGPSGADTQYF. The CDR3 DNA reads as TGTGCCAGTAGTATATCGGGCCCCTCGGGAGCAGATACGCAGTATTTT. Full variable domain (missing parts from reference TRBV19 and TRBJ2-3): DGGITQSPKYLFRKEGQNVTLSCEQNLNHDAMYWYRQDPGQGLRLIYYSQIVNDFQKGDIAEGYSVSREKKESFPLTVTSAQKNPTAFYLCASSISGPSGADTQYFGPGTRLTVL.

The V and J genes are TRBV20-1 and TRBJ1-2; TRBD1 aligns across 8 bases. V shed 1 base and J 2 bases; nucleotides not matched to a gene: 0. The CDR3 spans 13 residues. Germline V gives CDR1 DFQATT, CDR2 SNEGSKA (reference sequence). The DNA of the CDR3 is TGCAGTGCTAGAGGACAGGGGAACTATGGCTACACCTTC. It codes for CSARGQGNYGYTF.

J is TRBJ2-1 and V is TRBV6-4, with a possible D match to TRBD2 (7 bases). The ends were cut back, 3 bases at V and 3 bases at J, with 15 bases in the middle. Germline CDR1 is MRHNA and CDR2 is SNTAGT. This CDR3 has 16 amino acids. The CDR3 here is CASSEEGEGVYNEQFF. The CDR3, as DNA: TGTGCCAGCAGTGAGGAGGGGGAGGGAGTCTACAATGAGCAGTTCTTC.

The rearrangement uses TRBV4-1 and TRBJ2-5; D uncertain. Germline V CDR1 and CDR2: MGHRA, YSYEKL. CDR3 length: 12 residues. The V and J ends lost 4 bases and 10 bases respectively, with 13 bases between them. CDR3 residues: CASSPRAGDQYF. In DNA form, the CDR3 reads TGCGCCAGCAGCCCCAGAGCAGGTGACCAGTACTTC.

The V and J genes are TRBV20-1 and TRBJ1-5; perhaps TRBD1 as D (5 bases). V was shortened by 3 bases and J by 3 bases, with 9 bases between the two germline ends. The CDR3 has 13 residues. Germline CDR1 and CDR2: DFQATT and SNEGSKA (reference sequence). In nucleotides, the CDR3 is TGCAGTGCTAGGGGGGGACTCAATCAGCCCCAGCATTTT. It codes for CSARGGLNQPQHF.

This rearrangement joins TRBV20-1 to TRBJ2-1, with 10 bases fitting TRBD2. Unmatched junction bases numbered 2, after V lost 6 bases and J lost 3 bases. CDR3 size: 13 residues. The V gene's germline CDR1 is DFQATT and CDR2 SNEGSKA (reference sequence). The CDR3 DNA sequence: TGCAGTGCCACTAGCGGGGTCTACAATGAGCAGTTCTTC. It codes for CSATSGVYNEQFF.

This chain joins TRBV6-2 or TRBV6-3 and TRBJ2-5; the D gene could be TRBD1 or TRBD2 (5 bases each). V lost 6 bases and J 0 bases, leaving 14 bases between the germline ends. The CDR3 loop spans 15 amino acids. Germline values: CDR1 MNHEY, CDR2 SVGEGT. The CDR3 DNA reads TGTGCCAGCAGGATTTCGGGACCGCACCAAGAGACCCAGTACTTC. Its protein is CASRISGPHQETQYF.

The rearrangement uses TRBV25-1 and TRBJ1-1; D remains ambiguous. The germline V gene has CDR1 MGHDK and CDR2 SYGVNS. CDR3 size: 12 residues. V lost 5 bases and J lost 5, with 9 bases in between. CDR3 DNA: TGTGCCAGCAGTAACCCCGGGACTGAAGCTTTCTTT. It translates to CASSNPGTEAFF.

This clonotype was counted once. The chain has TRBV27 and TRBJ1-2; D gene ambiguous. The CDR3 has 12 amino acids. Trimming took 6 bases from V and 7 from J, leaving 12 bases between them. The germline V gene has CDR1 MNHEY and CDR2 SMNVEV (reference sequence). CDR3 sequence: CASSSFLGGYTF. Here the CDR3 DNA reads TGTGCCAGCAGCTCCTTTTTGGGTGGCTACACCTTC.

The chain employs TRBV20-1 and TRBJ2-7; no clear D. Germline CDR1 is DFQATT and CDR2 is SNEGSKA (reference sequence). With 0 bases removed from V and 3 bases from J, the gap between germline ends came to 15 bases. The CDR3 totals 15 residues. CDR3 amino acids: CSARDLGRSGYEQYF. The CDR3, as DNA: TGCAGTGCTAGAGATCTAGGTAGATCCGGCTACGAGCAGTACTTC.

J is TRBJ2-7 and V is TRBV28; D gene ambiguous. The CDR3 runs 14 residues. Trimming took 8 bases from V and 6 from J, leaving 20 bases between them. Germline CDR1 MDHEN, CDR2 SYDVKM. In DNA form, the CDR3 reads TGTGCCAGCGCCGAATCGAGGCCGGTCGCCGAGCAGTACTTC. The encoded protein is CASAESRPVAEQYF.

The chain employs TRBV1 and TRBJ2-7; TRBD2 is the table's D call and was not checked against the DNA. TRBV1 is designated a pseudogene. CDR3 size: 14 residues. CDR3 region: CTSSPGDLPYEQYF. CDR3 DNA: TGCACCAGCAGCCCCGGGGACTTGCCCTACGAGCAGTACTTC.

The V gene is TRBV19, the J gene TRBJ2-5; no definite D call. The CDR3 sequence is 12 residues long. CDR1 and CDR2 from the germline V gene are LNHDA and SQIVND (reference sequence). V lost 0 bases, J lost 5 bases, and 4 bases lay in between. The CDR3, as DNA: TGTGCCAGTAGTATAGATAGTGAGACCCAGTACTTC. Translating gives CASSIDSETQYF. Full variable domain (outside the CDR3, taken from reference TRBV19 and TRBJ2-5): DGGITQSPKYLFRKEGQNVTLSCEQNLNHDAMYWYRQDPGQGLRLIYYSQIVNDFQKGDIAEGYSVSREKKESFPLTVTSAQKNPTAFYLCASSIDSETQYFGPGTRLLVL.

The CDR3 spells CASSQDYAVGGLPYEQYF. In DNA form, the CDR3 reads TGCGCCAGCAGCCAAGACTATGCGGTCGGGGGTCTCCCCTACGAGCAGTACTTC. J is TRBJ2-7 and V is TRBV4-1; possible D gene TRBD2, 6 bases. V was clipped by 0 bases and J by 2 bases, with 20 bases between them. CDR1 is MGHRA and CDR2 is YSYEKL in the germline V gene. This CDR3 is 18 amino acids long.

There are a few counts of this clonotype. J is TRBJ2-7 and V is TRBV18; 7 bases match TRBD2. The CDR3 is 13 residues long. The germline V gene encodes CDR1 KGHSH and CDR2 LQKENI. Losses at the gene ends were 0 bases for V and 4 bases for J; bases not matched to a gene: 0. CDR3 residues: CASSPPGGYEQYF. The CDR3 DNA reads TGTGCCAGCTCACCACCGGGGGGGTACGAGCAGTACTTC.

The chain links TRBV7-9 to TRBJ2-7, with D uncertain. The germline V gene encodes CDR1 SEHNR and CDR2 FQNEAQ (reference sequence). V was cut by 3 bases and J by 2 bases, with 8 bases left in between. This CDR3 has 13 amino acids. The CDR3 here is CASSFPSAYEQYF. The CDR3, as DNA: TGTGCCAGCAGCTTCCCCAGCGCCTACGAGCAGTACTTC.

The chain combines TRBV7-2 with TRBJ1-4; D possibly corresponds to TRBD1 (5 bases). The CDR3 is 14 amino acids. V lost 5 bases and J 4 bases, leaving 11 bases between the germline ends. Germline CDR1 SGHTA, CDR2 FQGNSA. This CDR3 reads CASSRGRLNEKLFF. CDR3 DNA: TGTGCCAGCAGCAGGGGCCGTCTTAATGAAAAACTGTTTTTT.

The chain uses TRBV28 and TRBJ2-1; D call uncertain. Germline V gene data show CDR1 as MDHEN and CDR2 as SYDVKM. V lost 10 bases and J lost 8, with 6 bases in between. This CDR3 spans 9 amino acids. The CDR3 reads CATLDEQFF. The CDR3 DNA reads TGTGCCACCCTCGATGAGCAGTTCTTC.

The chain carries TRBV2 and TRBJ1-1; D not resolved. The germline V gene encodes CDR1 SNHLY and CDR2 FYNNEI. Deletions cut 4 bases from V and 0 bases from J, with 9 bases between. The CDR3 covers 14 residues. The CDR3 DNA sequence: TGTGCCAGCAGTGTGCAGACGTTGAACACTGAAGCTTTCTTT. This sequence encodes CASSVQTLNTEAFF.

This clonotype was recorded a few times. Germline and junction disagree at one end, which may indicate a read error. V and J are TRBV7-9 and TRBJ1-1; D is uncertain. CDR3 length equals 13 residues. CDR1 and CDR2 from the germline V gene are SEHNR and FQNEAQ (reference sequence). CDR3 protein: CASSLVQNTEAFF. The CDR3 DNA sequence: TGTGCTAGCAGCTTAGTTCAGAACACTGAAGCTTTCTTT.

This clonotype was counted only a few times. J is TRBJ2-1 and V is TRBV5-1, with 10 bases identical to TRBD2. Trimming cost V 0 bases and J 10 bases; bases outside gene matches: 10. In germline, CDR1 is SGHRS, CDR2 YFSETQ. The CDR3 loop spans 16 amino acids. CDR3 sequence: CASSLGGILAGHEQFF. CDR3 nucleotides: TGCGCCAGCAGCTTGGGGGGAATACTAGCGGGACACGAGCAGTTCTTC. The complete variable domain, with remaining parts taken from reference TRBV5-1 and TRBJ2-1, reads KAGVTQTPRYLIKTRGQQVTLSCSPISGHRSVSWYQQTPGQGLQFLFEYFSETQRNKGNFPGRFSGRQFSNSRSEMNVSTLELGDSALYLCASSLGGILAGHEQFFGPGTRLTVL.

The chain links TRBV20-1 to TRBJ1-5, with TRBD1 matching over 7 bases. CDR1 and CDR2 (germline): DFQATT, SNEGSKA (reference sequence). The CDR3 length is 18 residues. V lost 0 bases and J lost 3; bases outside the gene matches: 14. CDR3 coding DNA: TGCAGTGCTAGAGACGTTTTTTCAGGGACAGCATCCAATCAGCCCCAGCATTTT. Translation gives CSARDVFSGTASNQPQHF.

This sequence joins TRBV20-1 and TRBJ2-3; D is unclear. Germline V gives CDR1 DFQATT, CDR2 SNEGSKA (reference sequence). The ends were cut back, 3 bases at V and 0 bases at J, with 7 bases in the middle. This CDR3 region has 13 residues. The CDR3 DNA reads as TGCAGTGCTAGGGCCAAGAGCACAGATACGCAGTATTTT. Protein product: CSARAKSTDTQYF.

The chain combines TRBV15 with TRBJ2-3; the match to TRBD2 covers 10 bases. Losses at the gene ends were 5 bases for V and 1 base for J; bases not matched to a gene: 18. The germline gives CDR1 LNHNV, CDR2 YYDKDF (reference sequence). CDR3 length equals 20 residues. CDR3 sequence (DNA): TGTGCCACCAGCGGGGGGTCCTTCCTAGCGGGAGTAGAGCGCACAGATACGCAGTATTTT. This translates into CATSGGSFLAGVERTDTQYF.

The CDR3 loop reads CSARDTSGGGHEQFF. CDR3 sequence (DNA): TGCAGTGCTAGAGATACTAGCGGAGGGGGCCATGAGCAGTTCTTC. The chain carries TRBV20-1 and TRBJ2-1; TRBD2 is a possible D gene (8 bases). The CDR3 consists of 15 residues. The V gene's germline CDR1 is DFQATT and CDR2 SNEGSKA (reference sequence). The germline V and J ends were trimmed by 0 bases and 8 bases, with 17 bases remaining between them.

V is TRBV11-2 and J is TRBJ2-5, with D perhaps matching TRBD2 (7 bases). V was trimmed by 6 bases and J by 1 base, leaving 18 bases between them. The length of the CDR3 is 16 residues. Germline CDR1 and CDR2: SGHAT and FQNNGV. The CDR3 protein is CASRTPRGGAQETQYF. The CDR3, as DNA: TGTGCCAGCAGAACTCCCCGAGGGGGGGCCCAAGAGACCCAGTACTTC.

The chain has TRBV5-1 and TRBJ2-7; 8 bases match TRBD1. V gave up 0 bases and J gave up 5 bases; unmatched junction bases: 10. The length of the CDR3 is 16 residues. The germline V gene has CDR1 SGHRS and CDR2 YFSETQ. This chain's CDR3 is CASSLAGTGAYHEQYF. The CDR3 DNA sequence: TGCGCCAGCAGCTTGGCGGGGACAGGAGCCTACCACGAGCAGTACTTC.